The 9 T cell receptor beta chains presented below share a single source sample, sequenced in a study of blood T cell repertoires in COVID-19. The repertoire was sequenced with immunoSEQ multiplex PCR; TCRdb's copy has only in-frame clones and lacks some. This table has 7,500 to 8,500 clones, approximately 84% appearing once. Input material: peripheral blood. These receptors were obtained from a human donor with active COVID-19. The donor label of this sample is uncertain.

The CDR3 loop reads CASSEWGGVGETQYF. CDR3 DNA: TGTGCCAGCAGCGAATGGGGCGGGGTGGGGGAGACCCAGTACTTC. The chain carries TRBV7-3 and TRBJ2-5; D possibly corresponds to TRBD2 (6 bases). The CDR3 is 15 amino acids. V lost 5 bases and J lost 5, with 18 bases in between. Germline V gives CDR1 SGHTA, CDR2 FQGTGA.

This sequence joins TRBV10-1 and TRBJ2-2; D is uncertain. V was trimmed by 7 bases and J by 4 bases, leaving 7 bases between them. CDR1 and CDR2 from the germline V gene are WNHNN and SYGVQD (reference sequence). The CDR3 sequence is 12 residues long. The CDR3 DNA reads TGCGCCAGCATAGATTTCACCGGGGAGCTGTTTTTT. It translates to CASIDFTGELFF.

The CDR3 region has the DNA TGTGCCAGCAGCTACGACAGGGCAGGGGAGCTGTTTTTT. Amino acids: CASSYDRAGELFF. The V and J genes are TRBV7-3 and TRBJ2-2, with 7 bases identical to TRBD1. Germline trimming cut 4 bases from V and 8 bases from J; bases unmatched to any gene: 4. The CDR3 runs 13 residues. Germline lookup yields CDR1 SGHTA and CDR2 FQGTGA.

CDR3 amino acids: CSARRQGVNEKLFF. Here the CDR3 DNA reads TGCAGCGCCCGTCGACAGGGGGTGAATGAAAAACTGTTTTTT. The chain carries TRBV29-1 and TRBJ1-4; TRBD1 agrees at 9 bases. Per germline, CDR1 SQVTM and CDR2 ANQGSEA. The length of the CDR3 is 14 residues. V shed 7 bases and J 5 bases; nucleotides not matched to a gene: 8.

Only one count was recorded for this clone. The chain couples TRBV6-1 to TRBJ2-5, with 9 bases matching TRBD2. Germline loops: CDR1 MNHNS, CDR2 SASEGT. The CDR3 is 17 residues long. V shed 1 base, J shed 0 bases, and the junction held 6 bases outside the gene matches. The CDR3 region has the DNA TGTGCCAGCAGTGAAGGTGGGACTAGCTCTTACCAAGAGACCCAGTACTTC. The encoded protein is CASSEGGTSSYQETQYF.

This chain's CDR3 is CASSQGRNQPQHF. The DNA for the CDR3 is TGTGCCAGCAGCCAGGGAAGAAATCAGCCCCAGCATTTT. V usage is TRBV7-2 and J usage is TRBJ1-5; perhaps TRBD1 as D (5 bases). CDR1 and CDR2 from the germline V gene are SGHTA and FQGNSA. V lost 5 bases, J lost 4 bases, and 9 bases lay in between. The CDR3 has 13 amino acids.

This clone was seen a single time. The gene calls are TRBV27 and TRBJ1-6, with a tentative D call TRBD1 (5 bases). Trimming took off 2 bases at V and 16 bases at J, with 9 bases between the two ends. There are 11 residues in the CDR3. In germline, CDR1 is MNHEY, CDR2 SMNVEV (reference sequence). The CDR3 nucleotides read TGTGCCAGCAGTTTAGCAGGGAAGCTCCACTTT. Protein sequence: CASSLAGKLHF.

This sequence joins TRBV11-3 and TRBJ2-3, with TRBD1 matching 7 bases. The V segment lost 5 bases and the J segment 3 bases; nucleotides outside the gene matches: 8. The CDR3 length is 15 residues. CDR1 SGHNT and CDR2 YENEEA come from the germline V gene. The DNA for the CDR3 is TGTGCCAGCAGCGCCAGACAGGGAACAACAGATACGCAGTATTTT. This codes for CASSARQGTTDTQYF.

The rearrangement joins TRBV7-2 to TRBJ2-3; 13 bases are shared with TRBD2. In germline, CDR1 is SGHTA, CDR2 FQGNSA. Germline trimming cut 3 bases from V and 6 bases from J; bases unmatched to any gene: 6. This CDR3 region has 16 residues. CDR3 amino acids: CASSLGLAGTLDTQYF. In DNA, the CDR3 is TGTGCCAGCAGCTTGGGACTAGCGGGAACTCTTGATACGCAGTATTTT.